This T cell receptor (beta chain) was identified in a study of immune evolution from preneoplasia to lung adenocarcinoma (TCRdb year 2021). As for the study more broadly: HLA loss of heterozygosity was seen in roughly 7%, 15% and 33% of AIS, MIA and ADC lesions, and in no AAH lesions. The study profiled immune contexture across lung adenocarcinoma precursors and invasive adenocarcinoma using immune gene expression, TCR sequencing and multiplex immunofluorescence. Resected precursor lesions (AAH, AIS, MIA) and invasive adenocarcinomas were compared against paired morphologically normal lung tissue. The sample size was set by how many specimens were available, not by a prior power calculation. The immune data were combined with whole exome sequencing and methylation data from the same cohort of nodules. A total of roughly 50 patients with pulmonary nodules who underwent surgical resection were included in the overall cohort. The TCR sequencing data were obtained from about 51 patients. According to the study, about 100 samples were used for TCR sequencing. POLYSOLVER was used to infer class I HLA alleles from exome data, and LOHHLA was used to detect allele-specific HLA loss. The investigation overall reported the following: Clonality was highest in normal lung, while later-stage lesions appeared to show lower clonality but higher T cell density and diversity. Top T cell clone frequencies were highest in normal lung and appeared to decrease progressively from AAH through AIS, MIA and invasive adenocarcinoma. T cell clonality was highest in KRAS-mutant nodules compared with EGFR-mutant or double wild-type lesions. Findings were based on association rather than direct causation; larger cohorts with long-term follow-up and longitudinal biopsies were deemed needed. Because all patients came from Japan and China, whether the findings apply to Western populations was uncertain.

On this clone itself: The clone's antigen remains unknown. No qualities accompany the bases; no much larger clone lies one base away.

Using the immunoSEQ hsTCRbeta Kit, TCR beta CDR3 regions were sequenced from DNA. Per the original workflow: TCR sequencing data were analysed with the ImmunoSEQ Analyzer. T cell clonality was defined as 1 minus Pielou's evenness, calculated on productive rearrangements. The inverse Simpson index, applied to productive templates, was used to measure T cell diversity. T cell density was expressed as TCR beta template counts normalized to usable DNA, with usable DNA estimated by amplifying and sequencing housekeeping genes. TCR metrics were compared across histologic stages using two-sided Kruskal-Wallis tests. TCRdb took over this immuneACCESS table, retaining in-frame rearrangements with V and J assigned. Such tables are incomplete; in checked studies, under half of the missing clones stem from an unresolved V gene, and the remainder is unexplained. V and J calls and clone size are given by that table; D and trimming were obtained from the DNA. Here the sample has approximately 7,300 clones; 55% to 80% occur a single time. The top ten clonotypes cover 11% of the sample.

Patients underwent resection in Japan or China between about 2014 and 2017. Histologic diagnosis of each case was confirmed independently by two lung cancer pathologists on H&E slides. Premalignant or tumor cells were enriched for nucleic acid extraction by macro-dissection performed after pathologic assessment. DNA was isolated from FFPE tissue using the AllPrep DNA/RNA FFPE Kit. The germline V gene encodes CDR1 SGHTA and CDR2 FQGNSA. Its CDR3 holds 13 amino acids, cysteine through phenylalanine. The entry retains the CDR3 DNA only, 39 bases that are in frame from base 1. V is cut by 5 bases and J by 4 bases, and the space between the germline ends is 10 bases.

Source material: FFPE lung adenocarcinoma in situ tissue. The cell subset or site tag for this specimen amounts to: preinvasive adenocarcinoma in situ (AIS). The chain is encoded by TRBV7-2 joined to TRBJ2-3, with a weak D call of TRBD1 (5 bases match). The sequence was collected from an older donor with lung adenocarcinoma. Some clones in this sample may be carry-over from other donors' samples. In nucleotide form, the sequence is TGTGCCAGCAGCGTCCAGGGTCCAGATACGCAGTATTTT. Protein translation: CASSVQGPDTQYF. The full variable domain, with segments outside the CDR3 supplied by the reference TRBV7-2 and TRBJ2-3 proteins, appears as GAGVSQSPSNKVTEKGKDVELRCDPISGHTALYWYRQSLGQGLEFLIYFQGNSAPDKSGLPSDRFSAERTGGSVSTLTIQRTQQEDSAVYLCASSVQGPDTQYFGPGTRLTVL.